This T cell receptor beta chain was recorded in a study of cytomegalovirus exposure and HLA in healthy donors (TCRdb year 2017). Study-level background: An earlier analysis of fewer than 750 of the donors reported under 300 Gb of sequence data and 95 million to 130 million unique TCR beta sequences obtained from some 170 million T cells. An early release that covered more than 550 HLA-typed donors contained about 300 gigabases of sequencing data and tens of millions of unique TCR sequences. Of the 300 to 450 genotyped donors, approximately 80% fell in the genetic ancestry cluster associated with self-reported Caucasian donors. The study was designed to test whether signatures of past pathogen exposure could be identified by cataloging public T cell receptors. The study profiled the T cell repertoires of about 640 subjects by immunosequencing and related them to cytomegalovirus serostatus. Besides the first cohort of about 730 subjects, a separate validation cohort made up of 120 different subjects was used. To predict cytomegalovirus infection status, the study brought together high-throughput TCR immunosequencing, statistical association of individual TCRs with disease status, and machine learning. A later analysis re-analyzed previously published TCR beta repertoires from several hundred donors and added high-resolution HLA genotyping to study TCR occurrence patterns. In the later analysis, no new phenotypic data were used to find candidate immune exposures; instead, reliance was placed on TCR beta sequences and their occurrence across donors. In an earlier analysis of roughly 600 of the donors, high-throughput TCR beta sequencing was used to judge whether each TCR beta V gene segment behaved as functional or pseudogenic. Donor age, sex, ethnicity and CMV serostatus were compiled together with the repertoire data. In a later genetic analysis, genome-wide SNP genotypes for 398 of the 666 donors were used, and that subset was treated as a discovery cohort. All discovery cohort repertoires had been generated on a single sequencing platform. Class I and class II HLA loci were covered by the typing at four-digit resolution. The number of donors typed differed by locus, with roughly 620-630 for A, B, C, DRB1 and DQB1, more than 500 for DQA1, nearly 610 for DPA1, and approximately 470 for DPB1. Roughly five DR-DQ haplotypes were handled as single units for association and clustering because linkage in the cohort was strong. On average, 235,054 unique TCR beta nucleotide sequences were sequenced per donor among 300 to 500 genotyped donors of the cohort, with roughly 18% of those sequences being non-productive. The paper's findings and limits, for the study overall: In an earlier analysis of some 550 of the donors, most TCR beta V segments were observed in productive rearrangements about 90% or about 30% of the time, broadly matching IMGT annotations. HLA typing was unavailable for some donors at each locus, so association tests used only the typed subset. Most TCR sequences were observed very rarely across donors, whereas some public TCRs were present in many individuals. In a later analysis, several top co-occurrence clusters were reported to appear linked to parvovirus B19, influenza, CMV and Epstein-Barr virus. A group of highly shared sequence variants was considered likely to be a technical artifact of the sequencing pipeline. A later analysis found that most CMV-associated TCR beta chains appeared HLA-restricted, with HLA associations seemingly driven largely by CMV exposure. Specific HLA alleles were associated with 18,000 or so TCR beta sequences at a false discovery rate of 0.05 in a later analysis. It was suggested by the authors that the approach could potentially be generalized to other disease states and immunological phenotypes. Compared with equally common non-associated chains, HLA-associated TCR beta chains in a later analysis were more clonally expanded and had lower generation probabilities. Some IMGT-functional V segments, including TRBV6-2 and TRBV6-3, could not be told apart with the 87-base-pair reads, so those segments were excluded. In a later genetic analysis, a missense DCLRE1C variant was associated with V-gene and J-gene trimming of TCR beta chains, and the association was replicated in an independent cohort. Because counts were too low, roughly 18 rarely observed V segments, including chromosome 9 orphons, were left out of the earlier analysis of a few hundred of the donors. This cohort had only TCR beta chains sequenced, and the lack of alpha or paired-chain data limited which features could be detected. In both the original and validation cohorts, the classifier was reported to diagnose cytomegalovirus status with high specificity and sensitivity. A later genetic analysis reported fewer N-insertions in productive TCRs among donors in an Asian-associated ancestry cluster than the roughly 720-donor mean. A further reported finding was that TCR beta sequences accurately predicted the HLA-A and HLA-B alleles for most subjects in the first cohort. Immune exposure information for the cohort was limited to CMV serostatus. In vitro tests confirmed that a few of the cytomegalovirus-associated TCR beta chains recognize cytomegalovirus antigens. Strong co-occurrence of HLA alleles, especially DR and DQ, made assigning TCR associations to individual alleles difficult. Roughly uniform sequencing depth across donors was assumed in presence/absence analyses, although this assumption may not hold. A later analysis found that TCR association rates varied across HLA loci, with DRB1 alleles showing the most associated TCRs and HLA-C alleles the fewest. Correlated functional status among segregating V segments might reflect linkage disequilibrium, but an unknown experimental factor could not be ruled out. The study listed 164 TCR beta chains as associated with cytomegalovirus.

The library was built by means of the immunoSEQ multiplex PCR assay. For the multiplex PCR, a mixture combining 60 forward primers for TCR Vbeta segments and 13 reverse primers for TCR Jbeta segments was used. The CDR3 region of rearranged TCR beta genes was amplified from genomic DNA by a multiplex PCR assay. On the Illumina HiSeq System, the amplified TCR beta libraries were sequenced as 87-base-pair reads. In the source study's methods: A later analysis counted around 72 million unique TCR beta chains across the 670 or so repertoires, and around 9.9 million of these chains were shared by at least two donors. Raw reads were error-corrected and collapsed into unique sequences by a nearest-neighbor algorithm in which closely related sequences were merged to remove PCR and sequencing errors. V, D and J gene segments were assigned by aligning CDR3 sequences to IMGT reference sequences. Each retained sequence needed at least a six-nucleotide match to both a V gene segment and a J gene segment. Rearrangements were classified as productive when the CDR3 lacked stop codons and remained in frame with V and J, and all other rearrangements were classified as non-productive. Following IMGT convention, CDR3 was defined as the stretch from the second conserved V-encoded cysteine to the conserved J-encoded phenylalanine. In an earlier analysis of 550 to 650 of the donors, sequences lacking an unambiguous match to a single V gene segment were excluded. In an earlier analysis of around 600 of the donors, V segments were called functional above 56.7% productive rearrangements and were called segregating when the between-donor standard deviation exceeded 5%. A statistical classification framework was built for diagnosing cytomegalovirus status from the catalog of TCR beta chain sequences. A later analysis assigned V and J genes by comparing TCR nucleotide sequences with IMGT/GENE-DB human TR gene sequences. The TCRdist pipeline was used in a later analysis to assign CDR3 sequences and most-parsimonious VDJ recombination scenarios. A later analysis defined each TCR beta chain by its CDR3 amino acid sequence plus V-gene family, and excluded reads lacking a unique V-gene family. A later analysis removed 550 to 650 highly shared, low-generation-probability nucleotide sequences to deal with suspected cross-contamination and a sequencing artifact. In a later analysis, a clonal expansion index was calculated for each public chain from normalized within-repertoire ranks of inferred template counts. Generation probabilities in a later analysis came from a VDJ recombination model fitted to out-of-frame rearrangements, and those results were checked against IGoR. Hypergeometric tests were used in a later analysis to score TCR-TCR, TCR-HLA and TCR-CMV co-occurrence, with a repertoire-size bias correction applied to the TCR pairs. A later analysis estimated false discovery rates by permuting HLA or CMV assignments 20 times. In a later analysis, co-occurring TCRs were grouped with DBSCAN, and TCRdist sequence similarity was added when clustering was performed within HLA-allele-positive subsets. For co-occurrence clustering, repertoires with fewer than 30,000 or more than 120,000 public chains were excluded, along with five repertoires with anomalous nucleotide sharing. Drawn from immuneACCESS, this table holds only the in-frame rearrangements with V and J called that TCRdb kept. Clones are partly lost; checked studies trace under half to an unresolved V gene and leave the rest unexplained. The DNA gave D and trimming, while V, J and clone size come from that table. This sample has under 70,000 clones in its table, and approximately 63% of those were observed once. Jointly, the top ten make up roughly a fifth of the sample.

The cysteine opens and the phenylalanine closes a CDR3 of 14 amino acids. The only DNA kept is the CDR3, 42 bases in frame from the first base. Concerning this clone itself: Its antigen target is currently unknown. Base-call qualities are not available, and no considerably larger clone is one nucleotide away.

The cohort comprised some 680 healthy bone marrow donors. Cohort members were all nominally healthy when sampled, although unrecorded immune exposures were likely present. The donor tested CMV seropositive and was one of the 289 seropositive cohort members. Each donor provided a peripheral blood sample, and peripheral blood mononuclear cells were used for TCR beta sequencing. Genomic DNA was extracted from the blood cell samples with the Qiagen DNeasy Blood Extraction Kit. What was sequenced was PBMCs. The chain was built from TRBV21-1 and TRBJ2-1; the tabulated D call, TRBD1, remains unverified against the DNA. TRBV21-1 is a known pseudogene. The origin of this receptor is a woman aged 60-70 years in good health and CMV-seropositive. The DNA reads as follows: TGTGCCAGCAGCAAATTCCAGGTTTACAATGAGCAGTTCTTC. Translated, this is CASSKFQVYNEQFF.